These 16 T cell receptor beta chains originate from one sample sequenced in a study of beta chain features in type 1 diabetes (dated by TCRdb to between 2018 and 2020). The library was made by the immunoSEQ multiplex PCR assay. The entire amount of isolated RNA was reverse transcribed using the High Capacity cDNA Reverse Transcription Kit, so the sequenced TCRB transcripts were expressed ones. TCRdb stores this immuneACCESS table with in-frame sequences only. Part of the clones is absent; in the studies checked, under half of the shortfall reflects unresolved V genes, and no reason is known for the rest. The sample table contains 200,000 to 250,000 clones; only one count was recorded for 9.6% of them. The ten largest clones represent approximately 0.03% of the sample. Sequencing was carried out using naive CD4+ T cells from blood. The intended sense of this specimen's cell subset or site label: true naive CD4+ T cells. The receptors derive from a woman aged 18-35 years in good health.

V gene TRBV6-1 combines with J gene TRBJ2-3; TRBD2 matches 9 bases. The V segment lost 6 bases and the J segment 3 bases; nucleotides outside the gene matches: 4. The CDR3 is 14 amino acids. The germline V gene encodes CDR1 MNHNS and CDR2 SASEGT. The CDR3 DNA is TGTGCCAGCAGGCGGACTAGCGTAACAGATACGCAGTATTTT. Protein product: CASRRTSVTDTQYF.

This clone came up a few times. DNA of the CDR3: TGTGCCTGGAGCCCAGGACACCTCATTGGCTACACCTTC. Translation: CAWSPGHLIGYTF. The V gene is TRBV30, the J gene TRBJ1-2; possibly TRBD1 for D (5 bases). Germline CDR1 is GTSNPN and CDR2 is SVGIG (reference sequence). The V end lost 3 bases, the J end lost 7 bases, and 15 bases lay between the germline ends. The CDR3 runs to 13 residues.

This clone was seen a handful of times. This chain connects TRBV18 to TRBJ2-7; 9 positions match TRBD2. Germline CDR1 KGHSH, CDR2 LQKENI. V lost 6 bases and J lost 3; bases outside the gene matches: 12. The CDR3 is 16 amino acids. The CDR3 nucleotides are TGTGCCAGCTCTCCAAAGGGCGGGGGGGCCGTCTACGAGCAGTACTTC. It specifies CASSPKGGGAVYEQYF.

The sample holds many counts of this clone. The V call is TRBV23-1, the J call TRBJ2-7; D unresolved. TRBV23-1 is placed among ORFs of uncertain function. The CDR3 covers 14 residues. V lost 3 bases, J lost 0 bases, and 9 bases lay in between. Here the CDR3 reads CASSQRACSYEQYF. The CDR3 DNA reads TGCGCCAGCAGTCAGAGAGCGTGCTCCTACGAGCAGTACTTC.

Worth noting for this clone: The sample has other DNA sequences that encode this CDR3 too. The chain is built from TRBV9 and TRBJ2-2, with a possible D match to TRBD2 (6 bases). Trimming left V 0 bases short and J 0 bases short, with 6 bases between. The CDR3 contains 15 residues. CDR1 is SGDLS and CDR2 is YYNGEE in the germline V gene. CDR3 amino acids: CASSVGGANTGELFF. DNA of the CDR3: TGTGCCAGCAGCGTAGGGGGGGCGAACACCGGGGAGCTGTTTTTT. Full variable domain (outside the CDR3, taken from reference TRBV9 and TRBJ2-2): DSGVTQTPKHLITATGQRVTLRCSPRSGDLSVYWYQQSLDQGLQFLIQYYNGEERAKGNILERFSAQQFPDLHSELNLSSLELGDSALYFCASSVGGANTGELFFGEGSRLTVL.

In its sample, this clone was seen a few times. In DNA form, the CDR3 reads TGTGCCAGCAGTTTGACAGGTCTGGCCTCGTGGCGTGAGAGCTCCTACAATGAGCAGTTCTTC. Protein product: CASSLTGLASWRESSYNEQFF. V gene TRBV27 combines with J gene TRBJ2-1, with TRBD1 as a possible D gene (6 bases). The CDR3 is 21 residues long. V lost 3 bases and J lost 0, with 27 bases in between. Looked up from germline, CDR1 is MNHEY and CDR2 is SMNVEV (reference sequence).

This clone was observed a few times. This sequence joins TRBV7-9 and TRBJ2-1, with a possible D match to TRBD2 (7 bases). CDR1 SEHNR and CDR2 FQNEAQ come from the germline V gene (reference sequence). The V gene lost 2 bases and the J gene lost 8 bases, with 16 bases spanning the gap. The CDR3 is 15 residues long. The CDR3 region is CASSLRGAPGDEQFF. CDR3 in DNA: TGTGCCAGCAGCTTACGGGGGGCCCCAGGGGATGAGCAGTTCTTC.

This clone has a count of ten or more. This rearrangement joins TRBV7-9 to TRBJ1-2; 8 bases are shared with TRBD1. The CDR3 is made up of 14 amino acids. Germline assignment: CDR1 SEHNR and CDR2 FQNEAQ (reference sequence). The ends lost 0 bases at V and 4 bases at J; junction bases unmatched: 1. CDR3 sequence reads: CASSLAGQGYGYTF. The CDR3 bases are TGTGCCAGCAGCTTAGCCGGACAGGGCTATGGCTACACCTTC.

This clone was seen once. The gene calls are TRBV5-1 and TRBJ1-2, with D tentatively TRBD1 (6 bases). V lost 1 base to trimming and J lost 5 bases, with 12 bases between them. The CDR3 runs to 14 residues. Per germline, CDR1 SGHRS and CDR2 YFSETQ. In DNA, the CDR3 is TGCGCCAGCAGCTTGTACAGGGAAGGTTATGGCTACACCTTC. It yields the protein CASSLYREGYGYTF.

The rearrangement joins TRBV7-9 to TRBJ1-2, with D unresolved. Germline loops: CDR1 SEHNR, CDR2 FQNEAQ (reference sequence). V dropped 7 bases and J dropped 8 bases, with 14 bases sitting between them. The CDR3 extends over 12 amino acids. DNA of the CDR3: TGTGCCAGCACCTCGGGAGTCTCAGGCTACACCTTC. It specifies CASTSGVSGYTF.

The rearrangement links TRBV15 to TRBJ2-5, with 13 nucleotides matching TRBD2. Looked up from germline, CDR1 is LNHNV and CDR2 is YYDKDF (reference sequence). The V and J ends lost 5 bases and 5 bases, in that order; junction bases with no gene match: 8. The length of the CDR3 is 16 residues. The CDR3 DNA reads as TGTGCCACCAGCGGAGGACTAGCGGGAGTTCTCGAGACCCAGTACTTC. This gives the protein CATSGGLAGVLETQYF.

The CDR3 nucleotides are TGTGCCGGACAGCGGAACCAAGAGACCCAGTACTTC. Translating gives CAGQRNQETQYF. The chain recombines TRBV5-4 with TRBJ2-5; perhaps TRBD1 as D (6 bases). The CDR3 has 12 amino acids. The V end lost 10 bases, the J end lost 0 bases, and 10 bases lay between the germline ends. The germline V gene has CDR1 SGHNT and CDR2 YYREEE (reference sequence).

This clone was observed many times. The CDR3 bases are TGCAGCGTCGTCGCGACAGGGGAGTTCTCTGGGGCCAACGTCCTGACTTTC. It is translated as CSVVATGEFSGANVLTF. The chain recombines TRBV29-1 with TRBJ2-6, with 8 positions matching TRBD1. CDR1 is SQVTM, CDR2 ANQGSEA, per germline. This CDR3 spans 17 amino acids. The V gene end was trimmed by 6 bases and the J gene end by 0 bases; junction bases not matched to a gene: 10.

The chain uses TRBV2 and TRBJ1-5; D is perhaps TRBD1 (5 bases). V lost 4 bases and J lost 4, with 11 bases in between. CDR3 length equals 14 residues. CDR1 is SNHLY and CDR2 is FYNNEI in the germline V gene. Here the CDR3 DNA reads TGTGCCAGCAGTGTTGCAGGGCCAAATCAGCCCCAGCATTTT. Protein sequence: CASSVAGPNQPQHF.

This clone has a handful of counts. This rearrangement joins TRBV30 to TRBJ2-5; maybe TRBD2 (5 bases). There are 13 residues in the CDR3. The ends were cut back, 6 bases at V and 1 base at J, with 12 bases in the middle. Germline V CDR1 and CDR2: GTSNPN, SVGIG (reference sequence). The CDR3 spells CACSRGLQETQYF. DNA of the CDR3: TGTGCCTGCAGTCGAGGGCTCCAAGAGACCCAGTACTTC.

There are a few counts of this clone. The chain employs TRBV30 and TRBJ1-1; D not resolved. The germline V and J ends were trimmed by 7 bases and 2 bases, with 11 bases remaining between them. Germline V gene sequence: CDR1 GTSNPN, CDR2 SVGIG (reference sequence). This CDR3 spans 12 amino acids. CDR3 region: CASMRDNTEAFF. The CDR3 nucleotides read TGTGCCTCCATGAGGGATAACACTGAAGCTTTCTTT.